These 7 T cell receptor beta chains share one sample of origin, sequenced in a study of blood T cell repertoires in COVID-19. Some clones are missing from TCRdb's copy, which holds only in-frame ones; the method was immunoSEQ multiplex PCR. The table records 150,000 or so clones, roughly 76% of them present only once. Sequencing was done on a sample of peripheral blood. These receptors all come from a woman in her fifties or sixties with active or convalescent COVID-19.

The chain carries TRBV7-3 and TRBJ2-2; no definite D call. Trimming stripped 6 bases from V and 3 bases from J, with 8 bases between. CDR3 length equals 13 residues. Germline values: CDR1 SGHTA, CDR2 FQGTGA. CDR3 in amino acids: CASSVLDTGELFF. The CDR3 coding sequence is TGTGCCAGCAGTGTTTTAGACACCGGGGAGCTGTTTTTT. The full variable domain, in which reference TRBV7-3 and TRBJ2-2 provide the parts outside the CDR3, is GAGVSQTPSNKVTEKGKYVELRCDPISGHTALYWYRQSLGQGPEFLIYFQGTGAADDSGLPNDRFFAVRPEGSVSTLKIQRTERGDSAVYLCASSVLDTGELFFGEGSRLTVL.

The chain couples TRBV28 to TRBJ2-1, with D maybe TRBD2 (6 bases). V lost 2 bases to trimming and J lost 7 bases, with 12 bases between them. Per germline, CDR1 MDHEN and CDR2 SYDVKM. This CDR3 is 14 amino acids long. CDR3 protein: CASSLIRGKNEQFF. As DNA, the CDR3 is TGTGCCAGCAGTTTAATTCGGGGGAAGAATGAGCAGTTCTTC.

This clone turned up a few times. This chain joins TRBV2 and TRBJ1-4, with TRBD1 matching 7 bases. Looked up from germline, CDR1 is SNHLY and CDR2 is FYNNEI. The length of the CDR3 is 13 residues. J lost 8 bases, V lost 6 bases, and 6 bases had no gene match. CDR3 amino acids: CASRRTGDEKLFF. For the CDR3, the DNA is TGTGCCAGCAGAAGGACAGGCGACGAAAAACTGTTTTTT. The full variable domain, with the rest looked up from reference TRBV2 and TRBJ1-4, is EPEVTQTPSHQVTQMGQEVILRCVPISNHLYFYWYRQILGQKVEFLVSFYNNEISEKSEIFDDQFSVERPDGSNFTLKIRSTKLEDSAMYFCASRRTGDEKLFFGSGTQLSVL.

The J gene is TRBJ2-1, the V gene TRBV7-9, with D hard to call. CDR1 and CDR2 (germline): SEHNR, FQNEAQ (reference sequence). V was cut by 3 bases and J by 4 bases, with 13 bases left in between. The CDR3 has 15 amino acids. DNA for the CDR3: TGTGCCAGCAGCTTCTTGCGGCCCCCTTACAATGAGCAGTTCTTC. Translation gives CASSFLRPPYNEQFF.

The chain employs TRBV5-1 and TRBJ2-5, with 10 bases matching TRBD1. Germline CDR1 and CDR2: SGHRS and YFSETQ. This CDR3 region has 14 residues. The trim removed 0 bases at V and 9 bases at J, leaving 5 bases unmatched. CDR3 coding DNA: TGCGCCAGCAGCTTGGAGACAGGGGGCGCGGCCCAGTACTTC. It specifies CASSLETGGAAQYF.

The gene calls are TRBV11-1 and TRBJ1-1, with 7 nucleotides matching TRBD1. The CDR3 is 15 amino acids. Germline V gene lookup returns CDR1 SGHAT and CDR2 FQDESV (reference sequence). Trimming took 1 base from V and 4 from J; bases not matched to a gene: 6. The CDR3 region is CASSLDPTGSTEAFF. CDR3 in DNA: TGTGCCAGCAGCTTAGATCCGACAGGGAGCACTGAAGCTTTCTTT.

The chain has TRBV19 and TRBJ1-6; 9 nucleotides align to TRBD1. CDR3 length equals 13 residues. The germline gives CDR1 LNHDA, CDR2 SQIVND (reference sequence). After removal of 10 bases from V and 10 bases from J, the junction contained 8 bases not matched to a gene. The CDR3 DNA follows: TGTGCCACCCAAGACAGGGGGTTATCACCCCTCCACTTT. The encoded protein is CATQDRGLSPLHF.